The entry that follows covers one T cell receptor (beta chain) sequence. Template amounts of 300 to 350 ng DNA, approximately 30,000 T cell genomes, were employed in unsorted PBMC replicate PCRs. The team ran DNA from unsorted PBMCs on ten immunoSEQ deep assay plates for sequencing. Using immunoSEQ multiplex PCR, the repertoire was profiled, and TCRdb retains in-frame clones only, with some absent. The table includes some 500,000 clones, roughly 85% detected once. The data were obtained in a study of shared clonotypes between healthy human individuals. This sequence originates from a middle-aged woman in good health. Some clones in this sample may be carry-over from other donors' samples. Sequencing used PBMCs.

CDR3 DNA sequence: TGTGCCAGCAGTTTAGTGGGGGGCCCGATATACTTC. As protein: CASSLVGGPIYF. The chain recombines TRBV27 with TRBJ2-7; perhaps D is TRBD1 or TRBD2 (6 bases each). The CDR3 has 12 residues. The germline V gene encodes CDR1 MNHEY and CDR2 SMNVEV (reference sequence). Deletions cut 2 bases from V and 13 bases from J, with 15 bases between.